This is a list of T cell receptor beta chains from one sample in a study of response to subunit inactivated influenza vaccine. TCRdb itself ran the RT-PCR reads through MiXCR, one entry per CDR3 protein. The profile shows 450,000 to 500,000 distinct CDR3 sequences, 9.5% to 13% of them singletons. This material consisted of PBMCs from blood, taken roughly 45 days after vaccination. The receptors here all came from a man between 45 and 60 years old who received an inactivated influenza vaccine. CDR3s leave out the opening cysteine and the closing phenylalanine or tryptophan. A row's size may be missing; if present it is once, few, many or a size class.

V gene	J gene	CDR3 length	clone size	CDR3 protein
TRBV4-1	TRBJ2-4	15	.	ASSLTSRTSSENIQY
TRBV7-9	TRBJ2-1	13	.	ASSQGLAGGVEQF
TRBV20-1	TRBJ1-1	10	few	SAPPGEPEAF
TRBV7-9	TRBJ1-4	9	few	ASVLVEKLF
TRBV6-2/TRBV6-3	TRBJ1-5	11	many	ASSYHTGQPQH
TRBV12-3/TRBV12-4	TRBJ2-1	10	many	ASTTAPGEQF
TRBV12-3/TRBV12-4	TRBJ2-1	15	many	ASSPPPPSAHYNEQF
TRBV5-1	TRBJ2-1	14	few	ASSLGLAGAHNEQF
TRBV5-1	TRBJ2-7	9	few	ASNRGLEQY
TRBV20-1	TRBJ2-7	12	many	SAHSPEGNYEQY
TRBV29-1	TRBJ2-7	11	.	SVEQGDSYEQY
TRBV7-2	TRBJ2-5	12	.	ASRIGLNQETQY